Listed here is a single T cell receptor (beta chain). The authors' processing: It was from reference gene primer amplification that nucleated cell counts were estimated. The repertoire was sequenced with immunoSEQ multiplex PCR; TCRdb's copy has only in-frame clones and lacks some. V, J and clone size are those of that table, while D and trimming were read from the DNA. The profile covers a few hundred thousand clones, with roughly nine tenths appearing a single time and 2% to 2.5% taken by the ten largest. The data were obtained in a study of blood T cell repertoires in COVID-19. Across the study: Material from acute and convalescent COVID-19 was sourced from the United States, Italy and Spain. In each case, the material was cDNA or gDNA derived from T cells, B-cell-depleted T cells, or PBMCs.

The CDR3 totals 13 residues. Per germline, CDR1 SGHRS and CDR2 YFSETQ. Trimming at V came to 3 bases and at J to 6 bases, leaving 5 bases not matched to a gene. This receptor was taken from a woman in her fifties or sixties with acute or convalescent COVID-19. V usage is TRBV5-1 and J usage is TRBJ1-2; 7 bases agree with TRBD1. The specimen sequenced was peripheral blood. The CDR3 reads CASSWTGSDGYTF. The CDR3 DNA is TGCGCCAGCAGCTGGACAGGTTCGGATGGCTACACCTTC.